This T cell receptor beta chain came from a study of vaccination and CD4 T cells after COVID-19. Study-wide background: Stimulation used overlapping spike peptides from SARS-CoV-2, HCoV-NL63, HCoV-OC43 and HCoV-229E.

Treatment indicated: roughly 11-day PBMC culture with coronavirus spike peptide pools or control peptides (ViraFEST assay). The Oncomine TCR Beta short-read assay generated sequence data from the DNA of cultured CD4+ T cells. From cultured CD4+ T cells, genomic DNA was extracted. TCRdb re-called the PCR reads through MiXCR, storing one row per CDR3 protein. The top ten hold roughly a tenth of the sample, which has just under 20,000 distinct CDR3 sequences, roughly 56% seen once. On this clonotype: Its target is unknown.

Study-level findings and limits: Median reactive clonotypes, those recognizing SARS-CoV-2, rose from about 22 to 38, not significantly.

The TCR sequence derives from a human donor who had recovered from COVID-19. Sequenced: CD4+ T cells from blood, cultured in vitro.

The CDR3 is CASRNRGASYEQYF. CDR3 bases: TGTGCCAGCAGGAACAGGGGAGCCTCCTACGAGCAGTACTTC. The chain carries TRBV27 and TRBJ2-7, with 7 positions matching TRBD1. J gave up 0 bases and V 6 bases, and 5 bases lay outside the gene matches. Germline V gene lookup returns CDR1 MNHEY and CDR2 SMNVEV (reference sequence). The CDR3 has 14 amino acids.